This T cell receptor beta chain stems from a study of blood T cell repertoires in COVID-19. The assay was immunoSEQ multiplex PCR, and TCRdb's table has in-frame clones only and misses some. The table records roughly 75,000 clones, almost 85% of them present only once. Trimming left V 1 base short and J 2 bases short, with 6 bases between. The CDR3 runs 14 residues. Germline CDR1 reads SEHNR; CDR2 reads FQNEAQ (reference sequence). The sequence came from a man between 50 and 59 years old with acute or convalescent COVID-19. This chain uses TRBV7-9 with TRBJ1-5; D may be TRBD1 (6 bases). Material: peripheral blood. CDR3 DNA sequence: TGTGCCAGCAGCTTAGACAGGGGCAATCAGCCCCAGCATTTT. It codes for CASSLDRGNQPQHF.